The 30 T cell receptor beta chains given below trace back to one sample, sequenced in a study of T-cell memory formation after mild COVID-19. TCRdb used MiXCR to reprocess the 5' RACE reads, holding one entry per CDR3 protein. The table has 250,000 to 300,000 distinct CDR3 sequences, around 15% seen once. Sequenced input: PBMCs or a T cell subset sorted from them (not recorded which). Receptors were obtained from a man aged 18 to 30 who had mild COVID-19 (a few samples of this study predate the infection). Cell type and time point are not known.

The sample holds a few counts of this clonotype. The J gene is TRBJ1-2, the V gene TRBV6-1; the match to TRBD1 covers 7 bases. Germline V gene data show CDR1 as MNHNS and CDR2 as SASEGT. This CDR3 region has 12 residues. The trim removed 4 bases at V and 8 bases at J, leaving 4 bases unmatched. The CDR3 protein is CASSGQGWGYTF. CDR3 sequence (DNA): TGTGCCAGCAGTGGACAGGGATGGGGCTACACCTTC.

This clonotype was observed a handful of times. V gene TRBV7-2 combines with J gene TRBJ1-1; TRBD1 is a possible D gene (5 bases). V lost 5 bases to trimming and J lost 0 bases, with 7 bases between them. Per germline, CDR1 SGHTA and CDR2 FQGNSA. The CDR3 covers 13 residues. DNA for the CDR3: TGTGCCAGCAGCGCGGACATGAACACTGAAGCTTTCTTT. Its translation: CASSADMNTEAFF.

This chain connects TRBV3-1 to TRBJ1-1; TRBD1 matches at 7 bases. The CDR3 sequence is 13 residues long. The V segment lost 1 base and the J segment 9 bases; nucleotides outside the gene matches: 5. Germline V gene sequence: CDR1 LGHDT, CDR2 YNNKEL (reference sequence). Here the CDR3 reads CASSQGGTAKAFF. CDR3 sequence (DNA): TGTGCCAGCAGCCAAGGAGGGACAGCCAAAGCTTTCTTT.

DNA of the CDR3: TGTGCCAGCAGCACAGGGAACCAAGAGACCCAGTACTTC. Amino acids: CASSTGNQETQYF. The chain is built from TRBV12-3 or TRBV12-4 and TRBJ2-5, with a tentative D call TRBD1 (6 bases). There are 13 residues in the CDR3. Between the trimmed V and J ends, which lost 6 bases and 0 bases, there was a span of 8 bases.

The J gene is TRBJ2-3, the V gene TRBV20-1, with TRBD2 matching over 12 bases. This CDR3 is built from 16 residues. The trim removed 3 bases at V and 0 bases at J, leaving 4 bases unmatched. Germline V gene sequence: CDR1 DFQATT, CDR2 SNEGSKA (reference sequence). CDR3 nucleotides: TGCAGTGCTAGCCCTACTAGCGGGGGGAGCACAGATACGCAGTATTTT. Its translation: CSASPTSGGSTDTQYF.

The table lists this clonotype with a few counts. The chain links TRBV24-1 to TRBJ2-5; 7 positions agree with TRBD1. V was clipped by 4 bases and J by 2 bases; unmatched bases: 3. The CDR3 length is 14 residues. The V gene's germline CDR1 is KGHDR and CDR2 SFDVKD. For the CDR3, the DNA is TGTGCCACCAGTGACCGGGGACAGCAAGAGACCCAGTACTTC. Translation gives CATSDRGQQETQYF.

This chain links TRBV6-6 with TRBJ2-5; 8 bases agree with TRBD1. In germline, CDR1 is MNHNY, CDR2 SVGAGI (reference sequence). V shed 2 bases and J 1 base; nucleotides not matched to a gene: 3. The CDR3 is 15 residues long. The CDR3 reads CASSYGGTGQETQYF. The CDR3 DNA follows: TGTGCCAGCAGTTACGGCGGGACAGGCCAAGAGACCCAGTACTTC.

V is TRBV12-3 or TRBV12-4 and J is TRBJ2-1; 9 positions agree with TRBD2. V dropped 6 bases and J dropped 10; count of bases not matched to a gene: 16. CDR3 length: 16 residues. The chain's CDR3 is CASRVPLAGSRGEQFF. The CDR3 DNA sequence: TGTGCCAGCAGAGTTCCCCTAGCGGGGTCGCGGGGCGAGCAGTTCTTC.

This clonotype was counted many times. The genes are TRBV20-1 and TRBJ1-2; D may be TRBD1 (6 bases). Deletions cut 6 bases from V and 7 bases from J, with 18 bases between. This CDR3 comprises 13 residues. Germline V gene sequence: CDR1 DFQATT, CDR2 SNEGSKA (reference sequence). The CDR3 DNA is TGCAGTGCGCCCCGGGGGGCTCGGGGTGGCTACACCTTC. Amino acid sequence: CSAPRGARGGYTF.

The chain has TRBV5-6 and TRBJ2-5; possible D gene TRBD2, 6 bases. The CDR3 extends over 13 amino acids. CDR1 SGHDT and CDR2 YYEEEE come from the germline V gene. Trimming removed 5 bases at V and 5 bases at J, with 13 bases between. In nucleotides, the CDR3 is TGTGCCAGCAGGGCGGGACCTCACGAGACCCAGTACTTC. It encodes CASRAGPHETQYF.

This clonotype came up a few times. CDR3 nucleotide sequence: TGTGCCAGCAGCTACGCAAACGGGGAGCTGTTTTTT. This sequence encodes CASSYANGELFF. The chain links TRBV7-2 to TRBJ2-2; no reliable D call. V was trimmed by 4 bases and J by 7 bases, leaving 7 bases between them. This CDR3 is built from 12 residues. The germline gives CDR1 SGHTA, CDR2 FQGNSA. The variable domain in full, completed from reference TRBV7-2 and TRBJ2-2, reads GAGVSQSPSNKVTEKGKDVELRCDPISGHTALYWYRQSLGQGLEFLIYFQGNSAPDKSGLPSDRFSAERTGGSVSTLTIQRTQQEDSAVYLCASSYANGELFFGEGSRLTVL.

The chain is built from TRBV24-1 and TRBJ2-5, with D unclear. Per the germline V gene, CDR1 is KGHDR and CDR2 is SFDVKD. V was cut by 4 bases and J by 7 bases, with 12 bases left in between. This CDR3 is built from 13 residues. The CDR3 protein is CATSDYSRGTQYF. The CDR3 bases are TGTGCCACCAGTGACTACTCCCGCGGGACCCAGTACTTC.

The chain employs TRBV6-5 and TRBJ1-1; no clear D. V shed 9 bases and J shed 2 bases, with 13 bases lying between them. Per the germline V gene, CDR1 is MNHEY and CDR2 is SVGAGI. The CDR3 contains 13 residues. CDR3 bases: TGTGCCAGTACTTACGACTCTAACACTGAAGCTTTCTTT. Amino acid sequence: CASTYDSNTEAFF.

This clonotype was observed a few times. The V gene is TRBV15, the J gene TRBJ1-2; no clear D. Trimming cost V 5 bases and J 2 bases, with 15 bases left between them. Looked up from germline, CDR1 is LNHNV and CDR2 is YYDKDF (reference sequence). This CDR3 is built from 15 residues. The CDR3 loop is CATSSLLAANYGYTF. The CDR3 DNA reads TGTGCCACCAGCTCCCTACTGGCAGCCAACTATGGCTACACCTTC.

This clonotype occurred many times. This chain connects TRBV2 to TRBJ2-2; weak D call: TRBD1 (5 bases). The CDR3 totals 14 residues. Trimming removed 6 bases at V and 3 bases at J, with 11 bases between. Germline CDR1 SNHLY, CDR2 FYNNEI. CDR3 residues: CASREQAYTGELFF. The CDR3 DNA follows: TGTGCCAGCAGGGAACAGGCATACACCGGGGAGCTGTTTTTT.

In this sample, this clonotype turned up a few times. The chain has TRBV5-1 and TRBJ2-1; TRBD1 might be the D (5 bases). CDR3 length: 13 residues. V was pared by 3 bases and J by 7 bases, with 11 bases between. Germline V lookup: CDR1 SGHRS, CDR2 YFSETQ. As DNA, the CDR3 is TGCGCCAGCAGCTCTGACAGAACTAATGAGCAGTTCTTC. Its translation is CASSSDRTNEQFF.

As for this clonotype: Given a much more abundant clone one base away, this may be a read error. V usage is TRBV7-2 and J usage is TRBJ1-2, with 7 nucleotides matching TRBD1. CDR1 is SGHTA, CDR2 FQGNSA, per germline. The J segment lost 6 bases and the V segment lost 5 bases, leaving 6 bases of the junction unmatched. The CDR3 is 13 amino acids. The CDR3 spells CASSPGTDNGYTF. The CDR3 DNA reads as TGTGCCAGCAGCCCCGGGACAGACAATGGCTACACCTTC.

Here the CDR3 DNA reads TGTGCCACCCGACAGGGGTTAGCCAAAAACATTCAGTACTTC. The encoded protein is CATRQGLAKNIQYF. J is TRBJ2-4 and V is TRBV21-1; TRBD1, as called in the table, went unchecked against the DNA. TRBV21-1 is given as a pseudogene. The CDR3 has 14 residues.

This clonotype was picked up many times. The rearrangement links TRBV11-2 to TRBJ1-1; D gene uncertain. Looked up from germline, CDR1 is SGHAT and CDR2 is FQNNGV. The CDR3 covers 16 residues. Trimming left V 0 bases short and J 4 bases short, with 15 bases between. CDR3 DNA sequence: TGTGCCAGCAGCTTAGACCAAGGACGGGATCTCACTGAAGCTTTCTTT. This codes for CASSLDQGRDLTEAFF.

This clonotype was counted at least ten times. J is TRBJ2-3 and V is TRBV7-2; possible D gene TRBD2, 5 bases. The germline V gene has CDR1 SGHTA and CDR2 FQGNSA. Trimming removed 1 base at V and 6 bases at J, with 11 bases between. The CDR3 extends over 14 amino acids. The CDR3: CASSLGGLRDTQYF. The CDR3 bases are TGTGCCAGCAGCTTAGGCGGGCTGCGGGATACGCAGTATTTT.

This clonotype came up a few times. The chain links TRBV27 to TRBJ1-2, with TRBD1 identical over 8 bases. The germline V gene has CDR1 MNHEY and CDR2 SMNVEV (reference sequence). The CDR3 totals 14 residues. Trimming at V came to 6 bases and at J to 1 base, leaving 4 bases not matched to a gene. The CDR3, as DNA: TGTGCCAGCAGACAGGGGGTAGATAACTATGGCTACACCTTC. Residues: CASRQGVDNYGYTF.

The V call is TRBV6-6, the J call TRBJ1-2; D is unresolved. The CDR3 runs 14 residues. Germline V lookup: CDR1 MNHNY, CDR2 SVGAGI (reference sequence). Between the trimmed V and J ends, which lost 0 bases and 3 bases, there was a span of 8 bases. The CDR3 sequence: CASSYSSEDYGYTF. CDR3 DNA: TGTGCCAGCAGTTACTCTTCCGAAGACTATGGCTACACCTTC.

The chain couples TRBV20-1 to TRBJ1-2, with D tentatively TRBD1 (6 bases). Trimming removed 5 bases at V and 7 bases at J, with 17 bases between. Germline CDR1 DFQATT, CDR2 SNEGSKA (reference sequence). This CDR3 contains 13 residues. The CDR3 coding sequence is TGCAGTGCTGGTGGGGGGCGTTTTGGTGGCTACACCTTC. This translates into CSAGGGRFGGYTF.

There are a few counts of this clonotype. The rearrangement links TRBV7-2 to TRBJ1-4; TRBD1 matches at 8 bases. Germline V gene data show CDR1 as SGHTA and CDR2 as FQGNSA. The length of the CDR3 is 14 residues. V was clipped by 5 bases and J by 4 bases; unmatched bases: 3. The CDR3 loop reads CASSAGGHNEKLFF. In nucleotides, the CDR3 is TGTGCCAGCAGCGCAGGGGGCCATAATGAAAAACTGTTTTTT.

This clonotype was picked up many times. This chain uses TRBV29-1 with TRBJ2-7; no clear D. CDR1 SQVTM and CDR2 ANQGSEA come from the germline V gene. The CDR3 loop spans 11 amino acids. The V and J ends lost 6 bases and 3 bases respectively, with 9 bases between them. CDR3 sequence: CSVGPHYEQYF. CDR3 sequence (DNA): TGCAGCGTCGGGCCGCACTACGAGCAGTACTTC.

The rearrangement links TRBV11-2 to TRBJ2-1; 8 nucleotides match TRBD2. The ends lost 5 bases at V and 5 bases at J; junction bases unmatched: 8. The CDR3 loop spans 15 amino acids. Germline V gene data show CDR1 as SGHAT and CDR2 as FQNNGV. The CDR3: CASSPGGGRDNEQFF. The CDR3, as DNA: TGTGCCAGCAGCCCCGGGGGGGGCAGGGACAATGAGCAGTTCTTC.

The gene calls are TRBV7-3 and TRBJ2-1; TRBD2 aligns across 10 bases. Per germline, CDR1 SGHTA and CDR2 FQGTGA. Unmatched junction bases numbered 4, after V lost 3 bases and J lost 5 bases. The CDR3 runs 15 residues. The CDR3 here is CASSFSGGADNEQFF. The CDR3 bases are TGTGCCAGCAGCTTCAGCGGGGGGGCGGACAATGAGCAGTTCTTC.

The chain carries TRBV5-1 and TRBJ2-1; D is ambiguous. The V end was cut by 1 base, the J end by 0 bases, with 8 bases between. The CDR3 consists of 15 residues. CDR1 is SGHRS, CDR2 YFSETQ, per germline. DNA of the CDR3: TGCGCCAGCAGCTTGACAGACCTCTCCTACAATGAGCAGTTCTTC. Residues: CASSLTDLSYNEQFF.

The chain combines TRBV6-5 with TRBJ1-6; D not certain. This CDR3 has 12 amino acids. Trimming removed 4 bases at V and 9 bases at J, with 7 bases between. The germline V gene has CDR1 MNHEY and CDR2 SVGAGI. This CDR3 reads CASSSGISPLHF. Written as DNA, the CDR3 is TGTGCCAGCAGTTCGGGTATTTCACCCCTCCACTTT.

This clonotype has just a few counts. The chain uses TRBV15 and TRBJ1-3; D is uncertain. V shed 4 bases and J shed 0 bases, with 7 bases lying between them. Germline V gene lookup returns CDR1 LNHNV and CDR2 YYDKDF (reference sequence). The CDR3 extends over 14 amino acids. CDR3 nucleotide sequence: TGTGCCACCAGCAACAGACCCTCTGGAAACACCATATATTTT. Protein sequence: CATSNRPSGNTIYF.